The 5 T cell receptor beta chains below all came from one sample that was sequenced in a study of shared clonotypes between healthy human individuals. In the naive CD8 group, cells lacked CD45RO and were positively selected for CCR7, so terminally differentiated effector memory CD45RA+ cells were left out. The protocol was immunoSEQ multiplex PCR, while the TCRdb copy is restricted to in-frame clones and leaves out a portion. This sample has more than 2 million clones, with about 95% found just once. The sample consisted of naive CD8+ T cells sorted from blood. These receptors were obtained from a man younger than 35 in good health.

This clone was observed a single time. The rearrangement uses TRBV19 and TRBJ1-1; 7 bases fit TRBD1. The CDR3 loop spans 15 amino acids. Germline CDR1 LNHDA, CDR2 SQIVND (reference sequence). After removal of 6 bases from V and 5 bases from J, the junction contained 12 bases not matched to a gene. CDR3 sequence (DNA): TGTGCCAGTAGGATCGCATTGGGGACAGAGACTGAAGCTTTCTTT. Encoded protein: CASRIALGTETEAFF.

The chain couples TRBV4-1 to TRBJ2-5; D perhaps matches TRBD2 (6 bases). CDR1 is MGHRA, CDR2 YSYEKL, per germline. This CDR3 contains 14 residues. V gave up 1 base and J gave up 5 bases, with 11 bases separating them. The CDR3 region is CASSQGLGWETQYF. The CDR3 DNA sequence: TGCGCCAGCAGCCAAGGACTAGGGTGGGAGACCCAGTACTTC.

The CDR3, as DNA: TGTGCCAGCAGCTTCGGTCCCGGGGGAGTCCACGAGCAGTACTTC. Protein sequence: CASSFGPGGVHEQYF. This sequence joins TRBV7-6 and TRBJ2-7, with a possible D match to TRBD2 (6 bases). Trimming took 3 bases from V and 5 from J, leaving 17 bases between them. This CDR3 has 15 residues. In germline, CDR1 is SGHVS, CDR2 FNYEAQ.

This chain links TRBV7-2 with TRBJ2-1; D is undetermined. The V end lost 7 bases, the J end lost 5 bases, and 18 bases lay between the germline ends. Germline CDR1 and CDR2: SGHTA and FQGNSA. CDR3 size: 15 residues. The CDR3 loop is CASTTKIILDNEQFF. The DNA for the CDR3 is TGTGCCAGCACCACCAAAATTATATTAGACAATGAGCAGTTCTTC.

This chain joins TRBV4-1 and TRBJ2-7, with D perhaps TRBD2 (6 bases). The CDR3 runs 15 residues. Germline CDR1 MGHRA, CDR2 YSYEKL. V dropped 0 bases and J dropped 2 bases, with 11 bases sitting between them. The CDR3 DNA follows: TGCGCCAGCAGCCAAGATGCGGGAACGACCTACGAGCAGTACTTC. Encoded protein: CASSQDAGTTYEQYF.